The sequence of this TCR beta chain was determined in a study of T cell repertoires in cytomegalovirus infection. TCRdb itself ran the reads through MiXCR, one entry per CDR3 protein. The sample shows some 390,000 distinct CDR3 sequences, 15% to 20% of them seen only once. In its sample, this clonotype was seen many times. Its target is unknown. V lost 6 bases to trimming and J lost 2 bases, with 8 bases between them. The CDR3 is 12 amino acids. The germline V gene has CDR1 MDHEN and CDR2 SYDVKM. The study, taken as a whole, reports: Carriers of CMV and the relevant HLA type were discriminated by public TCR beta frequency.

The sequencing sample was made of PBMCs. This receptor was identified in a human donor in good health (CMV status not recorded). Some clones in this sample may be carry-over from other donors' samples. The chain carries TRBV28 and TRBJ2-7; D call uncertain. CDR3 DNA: TGTGCCAGCAGAAGCCCCACCTACGAGCAGTACTTC. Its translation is CASRSPTYEQYF.